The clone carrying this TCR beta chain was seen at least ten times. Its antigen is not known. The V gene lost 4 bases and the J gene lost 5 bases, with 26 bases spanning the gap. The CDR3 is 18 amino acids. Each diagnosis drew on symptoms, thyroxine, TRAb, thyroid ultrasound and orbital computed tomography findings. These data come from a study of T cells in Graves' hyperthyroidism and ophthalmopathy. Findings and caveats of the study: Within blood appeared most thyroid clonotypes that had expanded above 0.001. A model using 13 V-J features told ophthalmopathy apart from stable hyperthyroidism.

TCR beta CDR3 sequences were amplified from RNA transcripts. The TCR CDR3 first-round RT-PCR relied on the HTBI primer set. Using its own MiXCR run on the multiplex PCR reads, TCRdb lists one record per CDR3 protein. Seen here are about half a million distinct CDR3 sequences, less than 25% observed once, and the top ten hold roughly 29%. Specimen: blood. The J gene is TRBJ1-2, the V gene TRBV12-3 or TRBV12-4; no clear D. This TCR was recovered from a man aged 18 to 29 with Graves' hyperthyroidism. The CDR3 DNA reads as TGTGCCAGCAGTTCTTGGGGAGTATTATCAGTCGGGCTTTATGGCTACACCTTC. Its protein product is CASSSWGVLSVGLYGYTF.